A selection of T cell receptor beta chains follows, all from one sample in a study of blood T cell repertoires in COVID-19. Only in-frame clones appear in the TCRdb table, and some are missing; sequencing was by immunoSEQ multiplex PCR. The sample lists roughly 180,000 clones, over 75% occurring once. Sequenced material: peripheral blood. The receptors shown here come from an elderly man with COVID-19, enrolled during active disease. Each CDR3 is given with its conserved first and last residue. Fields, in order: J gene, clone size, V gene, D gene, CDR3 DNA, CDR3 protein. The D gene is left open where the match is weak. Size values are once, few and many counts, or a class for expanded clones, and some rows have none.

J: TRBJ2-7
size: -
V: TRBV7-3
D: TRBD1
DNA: TGTGCCAGCAGCTTTAAAAGGACAGGACCTCTGGACCTTACGGATGAGCAGTACTTC
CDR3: CASSFKRTGPLDLTDEQYF

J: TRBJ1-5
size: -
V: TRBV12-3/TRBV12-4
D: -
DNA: TGTGCCAGCAGAGGCACGGGGACCCAGCATTTT
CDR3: CASRGTGTQHF

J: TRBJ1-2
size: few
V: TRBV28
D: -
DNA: TGTGCCAGCAGGGCAGACTATGGCTACACCTTC
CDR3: CASRADYGYTF

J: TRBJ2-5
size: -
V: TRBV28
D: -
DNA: TGTGCCAGCAGTTTGCCCAGGCCCCTGGGAGAGACCCAGTACTTC
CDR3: CASSLPRPLGETQYF

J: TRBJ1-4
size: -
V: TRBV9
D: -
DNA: TGTGCCAGCACATACAGGGAATCGATCAAAAAACTGTTTTTT
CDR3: CASTYRESIKKLFF

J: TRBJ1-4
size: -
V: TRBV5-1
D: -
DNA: TGCGCCAGCAGCTTGGCGGAGAGTGCAACTAATGAAAAACTGTTTTTT
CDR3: CASSLAESATNEKLFF

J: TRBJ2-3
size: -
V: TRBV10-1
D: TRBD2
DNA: TGCGCCAGCAGTGATTCCCCAGCGGGGGTAGATACGCAGTATTTT
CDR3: CASSDSPAGVDTQYF

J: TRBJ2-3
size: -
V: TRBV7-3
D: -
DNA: TGTGCCAGCAGCTTAAGAGGCGGGACCCTCACAGATACGCAGTATTTT
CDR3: CASSLRGGTLTDTQYF

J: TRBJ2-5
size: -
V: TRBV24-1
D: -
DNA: TGTGCCACCAGTGACCCGACTAGAGGAGAGACCCAGTACTTC
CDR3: CATSDPTRGETQYF

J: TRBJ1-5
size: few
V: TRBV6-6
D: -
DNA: TGTGCCAGCACCCCAGCGGGGGATCAGCCCCAGCATTTT
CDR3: CASTPAGDQPQHF

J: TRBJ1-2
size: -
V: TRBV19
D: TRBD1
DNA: TGTGCCACCGCTCGACAGGGACGAGACTATGGCTACACCTTC
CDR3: CATARQGRDYGYTF

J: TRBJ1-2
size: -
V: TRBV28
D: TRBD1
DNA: TGTGCCAGCAGACAGGACAGGAACTATGGCTACACCTTC
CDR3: CASRQDRNYGYTF

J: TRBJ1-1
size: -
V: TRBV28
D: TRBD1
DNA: TGTGCCAGCAGTTTATTGACTGGGACAGGGGTTTTAGCTTTCTTT
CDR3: CASSLLTGTGVLAFF

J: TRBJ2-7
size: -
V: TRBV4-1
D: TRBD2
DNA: TGCGCCAGCAGCCAAGGGGCGGGGGGGCTATACGAGCAGTACTTC
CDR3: CASSQGAGGLYEQYF

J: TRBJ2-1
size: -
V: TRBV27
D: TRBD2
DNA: TGTGCCAGCAGTTTATTACGGACTAGCGGGGGCCCCTACAATGAGCAGTTCTTC
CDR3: CASSLLRTSGGPYNEQFF

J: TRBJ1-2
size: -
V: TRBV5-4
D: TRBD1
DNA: TGTGCCAGCAGCCCACGCAGACAGGGACATGGCTACACCTTC
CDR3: CASSPRRQGHGYTF

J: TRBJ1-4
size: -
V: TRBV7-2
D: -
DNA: TGTGCCAGCAGCTCGGACCTGCGGGGTGAAAAACTGTTTTTT
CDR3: CASSSDLRGEKLFF

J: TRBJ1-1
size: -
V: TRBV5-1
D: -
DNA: TGCGCCAGCAGCTTGGAAAGGGAGGGAGCTTTCTTT
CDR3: CASSLEREGAFF

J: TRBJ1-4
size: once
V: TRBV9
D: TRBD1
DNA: TGTGCCAGCGGGAGACAGGGCATGGGGGATGAAAAACTGTTTTTT
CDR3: CASGRQGMGDEKLFF

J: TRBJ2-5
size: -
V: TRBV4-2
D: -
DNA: TGTGCCAGCAGCCAAGCGGCTAGGTGGGACACCCCAGAGACCCAGTACTTC
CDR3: CASSQAARWDTPETQYF

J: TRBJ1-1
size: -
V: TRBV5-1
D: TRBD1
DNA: TGCGCCAGCAGCTTGGGGCCGCGGGACAGGGGGTCTGAAGCTTTCTTT
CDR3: CASSLGPRDRGSEAFF

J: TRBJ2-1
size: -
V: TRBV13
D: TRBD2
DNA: TGTGCCAGCAGCCCGGGACTAGCGGGGGGCCTTAGCTCCTACAATGAGCAGTTCTTC
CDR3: CASSPGLAGGLSSYNEQFF

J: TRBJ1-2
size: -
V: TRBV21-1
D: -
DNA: TGTGCCAGCCTAATACAACTTTGCCGGGACAGGGTGGCCGGCTACACCTTC
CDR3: CASLIQLCRDRVAGYTF

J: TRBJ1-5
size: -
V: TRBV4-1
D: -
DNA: TGCGCCAGCAGCCCCCGGGAGCAATATAGCAATCAGCCCCAGCATTTT
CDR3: CASSPREQYSNQPQHF

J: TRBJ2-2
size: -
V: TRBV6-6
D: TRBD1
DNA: TGTGCCAGCAGGACCGGACAGGCCAACACCGGGGAGCTGTTTTTT
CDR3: CASRTGQANTGELFF

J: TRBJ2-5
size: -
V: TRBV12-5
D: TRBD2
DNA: TGTGCTAGTGGTTTGGCAGGACTAGCGGGGGGCGGGGAGACCCAGTACTTC
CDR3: CASGLAGLAGGGETQYF

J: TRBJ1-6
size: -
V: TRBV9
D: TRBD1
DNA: TGTGCCAGCACCACAGGACAGGGTAGTTCACCCCTCCACTTT
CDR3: CASTTGQGSSPLHF

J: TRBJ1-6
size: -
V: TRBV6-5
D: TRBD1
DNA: TGTGCCAGCAGTCGGGACAGAGGGTACTCACCCCTCCACTTT
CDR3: CASSRDRGYSPLHF

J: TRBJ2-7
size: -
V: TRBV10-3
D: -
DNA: TGTGCCATCAGTGAGTCCCAGAGGTCCTACGAGCAGTACTTC
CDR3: CAISESQRSYEQYF

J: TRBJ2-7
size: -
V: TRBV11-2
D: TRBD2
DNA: TGTGCCAGCAGCTTAGGCCCTAGCGGCATCTACGAGCAGTACTTC
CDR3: CASSLGPSGIYEQYF

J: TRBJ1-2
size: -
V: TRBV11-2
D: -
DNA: TGTGCCAGCAGCTTAGTTTTGGCAAACTATGGCTACACCTTC
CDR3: CASSLVLANYGYTF

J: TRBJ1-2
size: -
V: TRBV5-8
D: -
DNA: TGTGCGGTCGGGGACTATGGCTACACCTTC
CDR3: CAVGDYGYTF

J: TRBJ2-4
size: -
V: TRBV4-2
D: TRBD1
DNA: TGTGCCAGCAGCCAAGATGGGGGGACAGGGTTTATTCAGTACTTC
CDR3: CASSQDGGTGFIQYF

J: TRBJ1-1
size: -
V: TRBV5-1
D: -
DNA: TGCGCCAGCAGCACCGGGGGGCGGGCTTCTGGCTCAGCTTTCTTT
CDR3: CASSTGGRASGSAFF

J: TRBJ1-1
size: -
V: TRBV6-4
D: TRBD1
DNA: TGTGCCAGCAGTAGAAAGACAGGGTCTGAAGCTTTCTTT
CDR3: CASSRKTGSEAFF

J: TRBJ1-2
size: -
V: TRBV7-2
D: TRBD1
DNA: TGTGCCAGCAGCTCCCATAAGACAGGGGTGAATGGCTACACCTTC
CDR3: CASSSHKTGVNGYTF

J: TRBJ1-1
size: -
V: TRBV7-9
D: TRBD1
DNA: TGTGCCAGCAGCATCCAGGGGGGTACTGAAGCTTTCTTT
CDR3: CASSIQGGTEAFF

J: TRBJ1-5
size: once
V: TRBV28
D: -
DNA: TGTGCCAGCACCCTCGGGAACAATCAGCCCCAGCATTTT
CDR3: CASTLGNNQPQHF

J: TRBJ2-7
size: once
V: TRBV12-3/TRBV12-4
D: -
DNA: TGTGCCAGCAGTTTCCGGGGCGAGCAGTACTTC
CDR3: CASSFRGEQYF

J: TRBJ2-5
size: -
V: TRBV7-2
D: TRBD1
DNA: TGTGCCAGCAGCTCGAGGACAGGGAGCGAGACCCAGTACTTC
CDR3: CASSSRTGSETQYF

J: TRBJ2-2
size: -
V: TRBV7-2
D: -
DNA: TGTGCCAGCAGCTTAGACAGGGCGCCCGGGGAGCTGTTTTTT
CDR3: CASSLDRAPGELFF

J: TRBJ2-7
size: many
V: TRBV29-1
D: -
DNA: TGCAGCGTTGCGGGCCCGACAGGAAACGAGCAGTACTTC
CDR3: CSVAGPTGNEQYF

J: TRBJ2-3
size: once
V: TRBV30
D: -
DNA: TGTGCCTGGACCTACCCGGGAAGGGTAGATACGCAGTATTTT
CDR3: CAWTYPGRVDTQYF

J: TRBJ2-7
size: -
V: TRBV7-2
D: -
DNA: TGTGCCAGCAGCTCCCCCGGAGGCGAGCAGTACTTC
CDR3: CASSSPGGEQYF